This TCR beta chain was recovered during a study of blood T cell repertoires in COVID-19. The V and J ends lost 0 bases and 7 bases, in that order; junction bases with no gene match: 6. In germline, CDR1 is SGHTA, CDR2 FQGNSA. This CDR3 is built from 14 residues. Profiling relied on immunoSEQ multiplex PCR, and the TCRdb table lists in-frame clones only, not all of them. The data show about 220,000 clones, with about 83% seen just once and about 3.8% held by the top ten. The receptor comes from a woman aged 40 to 50 who had been exposed to COVID-19. V usage is TRBV7-2 and J usage is TRBJ2-7; 7 bases fit TRBD2. Source material: PBMCs or T cells enriched from blood (not recorded which). This chain's CDR3 is CASSLAARGLEQYF. The CDR3 nucleotides are TGTGCCAGCAGCTTAGCCGCGCGGGGGTTAGAGCAGTACTTC.